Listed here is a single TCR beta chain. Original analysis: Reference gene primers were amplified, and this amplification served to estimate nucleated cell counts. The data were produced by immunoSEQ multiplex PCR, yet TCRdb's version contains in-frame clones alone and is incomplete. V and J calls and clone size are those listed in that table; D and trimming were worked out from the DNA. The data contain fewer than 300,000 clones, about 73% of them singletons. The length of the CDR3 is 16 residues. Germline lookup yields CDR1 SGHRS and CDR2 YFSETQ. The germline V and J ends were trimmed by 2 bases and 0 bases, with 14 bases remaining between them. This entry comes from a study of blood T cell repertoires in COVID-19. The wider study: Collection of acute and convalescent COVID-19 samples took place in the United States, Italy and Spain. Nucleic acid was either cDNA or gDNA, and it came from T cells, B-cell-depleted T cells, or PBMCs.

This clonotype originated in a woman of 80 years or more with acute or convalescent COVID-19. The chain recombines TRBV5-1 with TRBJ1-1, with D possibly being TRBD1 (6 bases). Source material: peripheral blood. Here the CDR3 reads CASSFQGPPMNTEAFF. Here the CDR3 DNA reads TGCGCCAGCAGCTTTCAGGGGCCGCCTATGAACACTGAAGCTTTCTTT.